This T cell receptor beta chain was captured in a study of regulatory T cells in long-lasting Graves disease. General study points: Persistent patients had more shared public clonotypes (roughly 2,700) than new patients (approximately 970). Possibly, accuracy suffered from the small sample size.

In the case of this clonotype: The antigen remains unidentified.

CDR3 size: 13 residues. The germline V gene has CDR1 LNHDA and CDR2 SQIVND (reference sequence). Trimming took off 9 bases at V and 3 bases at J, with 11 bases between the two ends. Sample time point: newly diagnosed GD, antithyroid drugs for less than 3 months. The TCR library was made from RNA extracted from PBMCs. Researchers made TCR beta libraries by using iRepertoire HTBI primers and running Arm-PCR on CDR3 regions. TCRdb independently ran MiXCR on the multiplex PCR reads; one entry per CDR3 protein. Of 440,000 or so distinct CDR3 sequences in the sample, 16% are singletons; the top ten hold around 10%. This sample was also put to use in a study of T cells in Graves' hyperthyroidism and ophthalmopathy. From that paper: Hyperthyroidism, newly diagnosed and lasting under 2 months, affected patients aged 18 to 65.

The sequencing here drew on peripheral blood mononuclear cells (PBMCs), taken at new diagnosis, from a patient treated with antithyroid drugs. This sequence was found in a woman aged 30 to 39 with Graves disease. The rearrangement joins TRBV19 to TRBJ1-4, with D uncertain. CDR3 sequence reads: CASHRRANEKLFF. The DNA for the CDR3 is TGTGCCAGCCATAGACGGGCTAATGAAAAACTGTTTTTT.